This T cell receptor (beta chain) stems from a study of response to subunit inactivated influenza vaccine. Points from the study as a whole: It was suggested by the authors that few new T cells are recruited by each seasonal influenza vaccination.

This clonotype was recorded a few times. Its antigen is undetermined. CDR1 is DFQATT, CDR2 SNEGSKA, per germline (reference sequence). CDR3 length: 15 residues. V was pared by 3 bases and J by 6 bases, with 10 bases of the junction left unmatched. One entry per CDR3 protein, called by TCRdb with MiXCR from the RT-PCR reads. This table holds about 800,000 distinct CDR3 sequences, less than 25% found once. This sample comprised PBMCs from blood, obtained 5 to 6 days after vaccination. The chain has TRBV20-1 and TRBJ1-5; TRBD1 matches 8 bases. The clonotype was recovered from a man aged 45-60 years who received an inactivated influenza vaccine. The CDR3 DNA follows: TGCAGTGCTAGTCTGCAGGGGGCCGCGGGTCAGCCCCAGCATTTT. Translated, it gives CSASLQGAAGQPQHF.